What follows is one TCR beta chain and its context. This record belongs to a study of blood T cell repertoires in COVID-19. Study details: T cells, B-cell-depleted T cells, or PBMCs supplied cDNA or gDNA.

Only in-frame clones appear in the TCRdb table, and some are missing; sequencing was by immunoSEQ multiplex PCR. The sample consists of 490,000 or so clones, approximately 86% of them appearing once. Living in 24 US areas, the participants were between roughly 18 and 95 years of age. What the recovered Cohort 3 donors had was two negative PCRs, clearance, or symptom resolution. This CDR3 contains 20 residues. Germline V gives CDR1 MNHEY, CDR2 SMNVEV (reference sequence). The V and J ends lost 2 bases and 0 bases, in that order; junction bases with no gene match: 13. The TCR sequence derives from a woman aged 60 to 75 who had recovered from COVID-19. The J gene is TRBJ2-1, the V gene TRBV27; 10 bases are shared with TRBD2. Sample: PBMCs or T cells enriched from blood (not recorded which). CDR3 loop: CASSLKPSGGLFSSYNEQFF. For the CDR3, the DNA is TGTGCCAGCAGTTTAAAGCCTAGCGGGGGCCTTTTCAGCTCCTACAATGAGCAGTTCTTC.